This is a list of T cell receptor beta chains from one sample in a study of OX40 agonist ivuxolimab in advanced cancers. TCRdb's copy holds only in-frame clones and misses some; the assay was immunoSEQ multiplex PCR. The table has more than 65,000 clones, 84% seen once. The sequences come from CD4+ or CD8+ T cells sorted from blood, collected in a trial of the OX40 agonist ivuxolimab. The receptors come from an adult with an advanced solid tumor such as melanoma, head and neck, liver or kidney cancer. Each CDR3 is given with its conserved first and last residue. The order of the fields is D gene, clone size, J gene, CDR3 length, V gene, CDR3 protein, CDR3 DNA. A D gene is named only where the DNA matches it firmly. Size is stated for part of the rows, as once, few or many counts, or as a class when the clone is expanded.

d_gene: -
abundance: once
j_gene: TRBJ2-1
len: 15
v_gene: TRBV30
CDR3aa: CAWSKSEVLDNEQFF
CDR3nt: TGTGCCTGGAGTAAAAGCGAGGTCCTTGACAATGAGCAGTTCTTC

d_gene: -
abundance: -
j_gene: TRBJ2-5
len: 14
v_gene: TRBV6-5
CDR3aa: CASSQGPLKETQYF
CDR3nt: TGTGCCAGCAGCCAAGGACCTCTAAAAGAGACCCAGTACTTC

d_gene: -
abundance: -
j_gene: TRBJ2-7
len: 13
v_gene: TRBV10-3
CDR3aa: CAISDLRGYEQYF
CDR3nt: TGTGCCATCAGTGATCTGAGAGGGTACGAGCAGTACTTC

d_gene: TRBD2
abundance: -
j_gene: TRBJ2-7
len: 14
v_gene: TRBV5-4
CDR3aa: CASSFGTSGYEQYF
CDR3nt: TGTGCCAGCAGCTTCGGGACTAGCGGTTACGAGCAGTACTTC

d_gene: -
abundance: -
j_gene: TRBJ2-1
len: 18
v_gene: TRBV4-2
CDR3aa: CASSQALSSGPSYNEQFF
CDR3nt: TGTGCCAGCAGCCAAGCTTTGTCGAGCGGACCCTCCTACAATGAGCAGTTCTTC

d_gene: TRBD1
abundance: -
j_gene: TRBJ1-3
len: 14
v_gene: TRBV29-1
CDR3aa: CSVDLTGTGNTIYF
CDR3nt: TGCAGCGTTGACTTGACAGGGACTGGAAACACCATATATTTT

d_gene: -
abundance: -
j_gene: TRBJ2-3
len: 13
v_gene: TRBV6-6
CDR3aa: CASSYGWSDTQYF
CDR3nt: TGTGCCAGCAGTTACGGGTGGTCAGATACGCAGTATTTT

d_gene: TRBD2
abundance: -
j_gene: TRBJ2-2
len: 15
v_gene: TRBV6-5
CDR3aa: CASTIGTKNTGELFF
CDR3nt: TGTGCCAGCACCATCGGGACTAAGAACACCGGGGAGCTGTTTTTT

d_gene: -
abundance: -
j_gene: TRBJ1-1
len: 14
v_gene: TRBV30
CDR3aa: CAWSSLRVNTEAFF
CDR3nt: TGTGCCTGGAGTAGTCTCAGGGTGAACACTGAAGCTTTCTTT

d_gene: TRBD1
abundance: -
j_gene: TRBJ2-7
len: 16
v_gene: TRBV5-1
CDR3aa: CASSLEGTGRAVVEYF
CDR3nt: TGCGCCAGCAGCTTAGAGGGGACAGGGAGAGCCGTCGTGGAGTACTTC

d_gene: TRBD1
abundance: -
j_gene: TRBJ2-7
len: 16
v_gene: TRBV5-1
CDR3aa: CASSLGGTAPTYEQYF
CDR3nt: TGCGCCAGCAGCTTGGGAGGGACAGCCCCTACCTACGAGCAGTACTTC

d_gene: -
abundance: -
j_gene: TRBJ2-6
len: 16
v_gene: TRBV11-3
CDR3aa: CASSILRGSGANVLTF
CDR3nt: TGTGCCAGCAGCATACTCAGGGGTTCCGGGGCCAACGTCCTGACTTTC

d_gene: -
abundance: -
j_gene: TRBJ2-7
len: 11
v_gene: TRBV20-1
CDR3aa: CPDRICYEQYF
CDR3nt: TGCCCTGACAGGATATGCTACGAGCAGTACTTC

d_gene: -
abundance: -
j_gene: TRBJ1-6
len: 15
v_gene: TRBV9
CDR3aa: CASSVDGRGNSPLHF
CDR3nt: TGTGCCAGCAGCGTAGATGGGAGGGGGAATTCACCCCTCCACTTT

d_gene: -
abundance: -
j_gene: TRBJ2-7
len: 13
v_gene: TRBV10-3
CDR3aa: CAISDQNYLEQYF
CDR3nt: TGTGCCATCAGTGACCAAAATTACCTCGAGCAGTACTTC

d_gene: TRBD1
abundance: -
j_gene: TRBJ1-2
len: 15
v_gene: TRBV10-3
CDR3aa: CAISEGTGGGYGYTF
CDR3nt: TGTGCCATCAGTGAGGGGACAGGGGGCGGATATGGCTACACCTTC

d_gene: -
abundance: -
j_gene: TRBJ2-7
len: 20
v_gene: TRBV19
CDR3aa: CASSRGQGAPQHLGSYEQYF
CDR3nt: TGTGCCAGTAGCCGGGGACAAGGAGCACCCCAACATCTTGGTTCCTACGAGCAGTACTTC

d_gene: -
abundance: -
j_gene: TRBJ1-1
len: 11
v_gene: TRBV6-1
CDR3aa: CASSEEGIAFF
CDR3nt: TGTGCCAGCAGTGAGGAGGGGATAGCTTTCTTT

d_gene: -
abundance: few
j_gene: TRBJ1-3
len: 14
v_gene: TRBV14
CDR3aa: CASSPGAAGNTIYF
CDR3nt: TGTGCCAGCAGCCCTGGCGCGGCCGGAAACACCATATATTTT

d_gene: TRBD2
abundance: -
j_gene: TRBJ2-7
len: 15
v_gene: TRBV7-2
CDR3aa: CASSSWTSGPYEQYF
CDR3nt: TGTGCCAGCAGCTCTTGGACTAGCGGGCCCTACGAGCAGTACTTC

d_gene: -
abundance: -
j_gene: TRBJ2-3
len: 12
v_gene: TRBV6-1
CDR3aa: CASSPATPGDYF
CDR3nt: TGTGCCAGCAGTCCCGCCACCCCAGGGGACTATTTT

d_gene: -
abundance: -
j_gene: TRBJ1-3
len: 14
v_gene: TRBV7-9
CDR3aa: CASSALTSGNTIYF
CDR3nt: TGTGCCAGCAGCGCCCTGACCTCTGGAAACACCATATATTTT

d_gene: -
abundance: -
j_gene: TRBJ2-1
len: 14
v_gene: TRBV29-1
CDR3aa: CSVILAVTYNEQFF
CDR3nt: TGCAGCGTTATTCTGGCTGTAACCTACAATGAGCAGTTCTTC

d_gene: -
abundance: -
j_gene: TRBJ2-3
len: 15
v_gene: TRBV7-3
CDR3aa: CASSLMGRDTDTQYF
CDR3nt: TGTGCCAGCAGCCTAATGGGCAGGGACACAGATACGCAGTATTTT

d_gene: -
abundance: few
j_gene: TRBJ1-2
len: 12
v_gene: TRBV19
CDR3aa: CASTVDYYGYTF
CDR3nt: TGTGCCAGTACTGTCGATTACTATGGCTACACCTTC

d_gene: TRBD2
abundance: -
j_gene: TRBJ2-2
len: 16
v_gene: TRBV2
CDR3aa: CASSERSAGLTGELFF
CDR3nt: TGTGCCAGCAGTGAAAGGTCAGCGGGGTTGACCGGGGAGCTGTTTTTT

d_gene: TRBD2
abundance: many
j_gene: TRBJ2-1
len: 13
v_gene: TRBV11-3
CDR3aa: CASMDSGRHEQFF
CDR3nt: TGTGCCAGCATGGATAGCGGGAGACATGAGCAGTTCTTC

d_gene: TRBD1
abundance: -
j_gene: TRBJ1-1
len: 14
v_gene: TRBV27
CDR3aa: CASSYAGTGGVAFF
CDR3nt: TGTGCCAGCAGTTACGCCGGGACAGGGGGAGTAGCTTTCTTT

d_gene: -
abundance: once
j_gene: TRBJ1-3
len: 14
v_gene: TRBV5-5
CDR3aa: CASSLAIQGNTIYF
CDR3nt: TGTGCCAGCAGCTTGGCCATACAGGGAAACACCATATATTTT

d_gene: TRBD1
abundance: -
j_gene: TRBJ1-5
len: 16
v_gene: TRBV5-1
CDR3aa: CASSLVPRGQDQPQHF
CDR3nt: TGCGCCAGCAGCTTGGTTCCGAGGGGGCAGGATCAGCCCCAGCATTTT

d_gene: TRBD2
abundance: -
j_gene: TRBJ2-7
len: 15
v_gene: TRBV7-2
CDR3aa: CASSLRTSGRYEQYF
CDR3nt: TGTGCCAGCAGCTTAAGGACTAGCGGGAGGTACGAGCAGTACTTC

d_gene: TRBD2
abundance: few
j_gene: TRBJ2-1
len: 20
v_gene: TRBV19
CDR3aa: CASSIPGLAGGRRSYNEQFF
CDR3nt: TGTGCCAGTAGTATACCCGGACTAGCGGGAGGCCGACGCTCCTACAATGAGCAGTTCTTC

d_gene: -
abundance: -
j_gene: TRBJ2-5
len: 14
v_gene: TRBV6-6
CDR3aa: CASSYGVGGETQYF
CDR3nt: TGTGCCAGCAGTTACGGTGTGGGCGGGGAGACCCAGTACTTC

d_gene: -
abundance: -
j_gene: TRBJ1-1
len: 13
v_gene: TRBV25-1
CDR3aa: CASKRDPRTEAFF
CDR3nt: TGTGCCAGCAAGAGGGACCCGAGGACTGAAGCTTTCTTT

d_gene: -
abundance: few
j_gene: TRBJ1-1
len: 14
v_gene: TRBV19
CDR3aa: CASASQRAGTEAFF
CDR3nt: TGTGCCAGTGCGTCCCAGCGGGCCGGCACTGAAGCTTTCTTT

d_gene: -
abundance: -
j_gene: TRBJ1-5
len: 13
v_gene: TRBV19
CDR3aa: CASSRFSNQPQHF
CDR3nt: TGTGCCAGTAGCCGTTTTAGCAATCAGCCCCAGCATTTT

d_gene: -
abundance: -
j_gene: TRBJ1-6
len: 15
v_gene: TRBV30
CDR3aa: CAWSVAAVQISPLHF
CDR3nt: TGTGCCTGGAGTGTGGCAGCGGTTCAGATTTCACCCCTCCACTTT

d_gene: TRBD2
abundance: -
j_gene: TRBJ2-3
len: 15
v_gene: TRBV7-8
CDR3aa: CASSGVSGGAGTQYF
CDR3nt: TGTGCCAGCAGCGGGGTTAGCGGGGGGGCAGGTACGCAGTATTTT

d_gene: TRBD1
abundance: -
j_gene: TRBJ1-2
len: 13
v_gene: TRBV5-6
CDR3aa: CASSFGTGAGYTF
CDR3nt: TGTGCCAGCAGCTTTGGGACAGGGGCGGGCTACACCTTC

d_gene: -
abundance: -
j_gene: TRBJ1-3
len: 14
v_gene: TRBV29-1
CDR3aa: CSVSKGSSGNTIYF
CDR3nt: TGCAGCGTCTCGAAGGGGAGCTCTGGAAACACCATATATTTT

d_gene: -
abundance: -
j_gene: TRBJ1-1
len: 15
v_gene: TRBV27
CDR3aa: CASWSLTWGNTEAFF
CDR3nt: TGTGCCAGCTGGAGCCTTACTTGGGGGAACACTGAAGCTTTCTTT